The sequence of this TCR beta chain was determined in a study of naive and memory T cell subsets. An equimolar mix of two oligonucleotides served as the beta constant-region primer for TRBC1 and TRBC2. MiXCR, applied by TCRdb to the UMI-ligation and nested PCR reads, yields one record per CDR3 protein. The sample carries around 160,000 distinct CDR3 sequences, approximately 15% recorded once. V gave up 5 bases and J gave up 5 bases, with 6 bases separating them. Germline CDR1 and CDR2: SQVTM and ANQGSEA. This CDR3 region has 10 residues. This clonotype was detected only a few times. The J gene is TRBJ2-5, the V gene TRBV29-1; D uncertain. Source material: naive CD4+ T cells from blood. The sequence came from a human donor in good health. DNA for the CDR3: TGCAGCGTTTCAACGGAGACCCAGTACTTC. It yields the protein CSVSTETQYF.